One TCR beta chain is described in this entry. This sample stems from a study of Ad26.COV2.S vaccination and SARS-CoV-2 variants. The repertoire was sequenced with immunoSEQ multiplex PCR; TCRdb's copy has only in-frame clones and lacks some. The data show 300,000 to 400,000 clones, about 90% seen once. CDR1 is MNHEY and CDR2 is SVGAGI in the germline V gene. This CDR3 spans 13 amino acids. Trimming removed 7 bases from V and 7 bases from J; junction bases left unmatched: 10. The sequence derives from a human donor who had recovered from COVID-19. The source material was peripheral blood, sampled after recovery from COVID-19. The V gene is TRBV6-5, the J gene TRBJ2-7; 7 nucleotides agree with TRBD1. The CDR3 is CASNIGQDSEQYF. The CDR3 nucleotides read TGTGCCAGCAACATCGGACAGGACTCAGAGCAGTACTTC.